Following are 25 T cell receptor beta chains from one sample sequenced in a study of T cell responses to AZD1222 COVID-19 vaccine. The assay was immunoSEQ multiplex PCR, and TCRdb's table has in-frame clones only and misses some. This table holds 100,000 to 150,000 clones, around 94% found once. The sequencing here drew on peripheral blood, taken on day 0 of AZD1222 vaccination. The receptors come from an adult in good health.

The V call is TRBV30, the J call TRBJ1-3; weak D call: TRBD1 (5 bases). The germline CDR1 and CDR2 sequences are GTSNPN and SVGIG (reference sequence). The CDR3 extends over 16 amino acids. Between the trimmed V and J ends, which lost 2 bases and 0 bases, there was a span of 14 bases. The CDR3 reads CAWSSMGVGSGNTIYF. The CDR3 DNA follows: TGTGCCTGGAGTTCAATGGGGGTGGGCTCTGGAAACACCATATATTTT.

This chain joins TRBV6-6 and TRBJ2-3; 11 bases fit TRBD2. The V segment lost 6 bases and the J segment 3 bases; nucleotides outside the gene matches: 5. The V gene's germline CDR1 is MNHNY and CDR2 SVGAGI (reference sequence). This CDR3 has 15 amino acids. CDR3 DNA sequence: TGTGCCAGCAGACGCACTAGCGGGAGTACAGATACGCAGTATTTT. It is translated as CASRRTSGSTDTQYF.

The rearrangement joins TRBV2 to TRBJ1-2; D remains ambiguous. Germline assignment: CDR1 SNHLY and CDR2 FYNNEI. Trimming took off 2 bases at V and 2 bases at J, with 12 bases between the two ends. The CDR3 runs 15 residues. This CDR3 reads CASSESPTLNYGYTF. CDR3 nucleotides: TGTGCCAGCAGTGAAAGTCCCACCTTAAACTATGGCTACACCTTC.

The CDR3 loop is CASSELQGSRNYGYTF. The CDR3 DNA reads as TGTGCCAGCAGCGAGCTACAGGGCTCGAGGAACTATGGCTACACCTTC. V and J are TRBV5-8 and TRBJ1-2; possible D gene TRBD1, 6 bases. The germline V gene has CDR1 SGHTS and CDR2 YDEGEE. This CDR3 has 16 amino acids. Trimming took 4 bases from V and 2 from J, leaving 18 bases between them.

The genes are TRBV10-3 and TRBJ2-3; D is unresolved. V lost 5 bases and J 4 bases, leaving 7 bases between the germline ends. Germline CDR1 ENHRY, CDR2 SYGVKD. The CDR3 is 12 amino acids. CDR3 residues: CAISQPPDTQYF. CDR3 nucleotides: TGTGCCATCAGTCAGCCGCCAGATACGCAGTATTTT.

V and J are TRBV7-9 and TRBJ2-1, with 9 bases that match TRBD2. Germline CDR1 is SEHNR and CDR2 is FQNEAQ (reference sequence). Trimming at V came to 6 bases and at J to 8 bases, leaving 11 bases not matched to a gene. CDR3 length equals 15 residues. CDR3 protein: CASSRGGRARDEQFF. The CDR3 nucleotides read TGTGCCAGCAGTCGGGGCGGGAGGGCCAGGGATGAGCAGTTCTTC.

The DNA for the CDR3 is TGTGCCAGCAGCCCTGTTCAGGGCACTGAAGCTTTCTTT. Its protein is CASSPVQGTEAFF. The chain recombines TRBV11-2 with TRBJ1-1, with D tentatively TRBD1 (5 bases). The CDR3 runs 13 residues. The germline gives CDR1 SGHAT, CDR2 FQNNGV. V lost 5 bases and J lost 4, with 11 bases in between.

The chain links TRBV30 to TRBJ1-4, with D perhaps matching TRBD1 (5 bases). The CDR3 runs to 15 residues. V was clipped by 2 bases and J by 4 bases, with 14 bases between them. Germline assignment: CDR1 GTSNPN and CDR2 SVGIG (reference sequence). The CDR3 nucleotides are TGTGCCTGGAGTCCAATGGGGGTGAATAATGAAAAACTGTTTTTT. The encoded protein is CAWSPMGVNNEKLFF.

V and J are TRBV28 and TRBJ2-1, with D possibly matching TRBD2 (6 bases). Germline CDR1 is MDHEN and CDR2 is SYDVKM. V was cut by 6 bases and J by 5 bases, with 20 bases left in between. The CDR3 sequence is 16 residues long. The chain's CDR3 is CASSPVYGSADNEQFF. The DNA of the CDR3 is TGTGCCAGCAGCCCTGTCTACGGGAGTGCCGACAATGAGCAGTTCTTC.

This clone came up once. This sequence joins TRBV11-2 and TRBJ2-2, with TRBD2 as a possible D gene (6 bases). This CDR3 region has 15 residues. Germline V gives CDR1 SGHAT, CDR2 FQNNGV. V lost 5 bases, J lost 1 base, and 11 bases lay in between. DNA for the CDR3: TGTGCCAGCAGCAAAGGGACTCTGAACACCGGGGAGCTGTTTTTT. As protein: CASSKGTLNTGELFF.

The chain combines TRBV20-1 with TRBJ1-1; no reliable D call. This CDR3 spans 9 amino acids. CDR1 is DFQATT, CDR2 SNEGSKA, per germline (reference sequence). The ends were cut back, 6 bases at V and 8 bases at J, with 7 bases in the middle. The CDR3: CSALREAFF. CDR3 DNA: TGCAGTGCACTACGCGAAGCTTTCTTT.

The chain uses TRBV10-3 and TRBJ1-2; D may be TRBD1 (6 bases). The V end lost 6 bases, the J end lost 7 bases, and 18 bases lay between the germline ends. This CDR3 has 14 amino acids. In germline, CDR1 is ENHRY, CDR2 SYGVKD. The CDR3 region has the DNA TGTGCCATCAGACCCTTTGCGGGGGGCGGTGGCTACACCTTC. This encodes CAIRPFAGGGGYTF.

The chain has TRBV5-8 and TRBJ2-1; 9 bases line up with TRBD2. Germline V gives CDR1 SGHTS, CDR2 YDEGEE. V lost 2 bases, J lost 2 bases, and 8 bases stayed unmatched. This CDR3 comprises 17 residues. The CDR3 nucleotides read TGTGCCAGCAGCTTTTTGCGGGAGGGGCCCCCCTACAATGAGCAGTTCTTC. It codes for CASSFLREGPPYNEQFF.

This clone has only one observation. This rearrangement joins TRBV5-1 to TRBJ2-5; 8 positions match TRBD2. Germline lookup yields CDR1 SGHRS and CDR2 YFSETQ. Trimming removed 4 bases from V and 5 bases from J; junction bases left unmatched: 7. This CDR3 is built from 14 residues. The CDR3 DNA sequence: TGCGCCAGCAGCAGCGGGAGCCCCGGGGAGACCCAGTACTTC. It specifies CASSSGSPGETQYF.

The chain combines TRBV5-1 with TRBJ2-2, with a weak D call TRBD1 (5 bases). The V gene lost 2 bases and the J gene lost 1 base, with 6 bases spanning the gap. The germline CDR1 and CDR2 sequences are SGHRS and YFSETQ. The CDR3 extends over 14 amino acids. For the CDR3, the DNA is TGCGCCAGCAGCTTAACAGGGAACACCGGGGAGCTGTTTTTT. This gives the protein CASSLTGNTGELFF.

The chain couples TRBV4-3 to TRBJ2-2; D uncertain. V lost 6 bases and J lost 2, with 10 bases in between. In germline, CDR1 is LGHNA, CDR2 YSLEER. CDR3 length: 14 residues. In DNA form, the CDR3 reads TGCGCCAGCAGAGGAGTCCATAACACCGGGGAGCTGTTTTTT. Its protein product is CASRGVHNTGELFF.

This clone appeared a single time. This sequence joins TRBV4-3 and TRBJ1-4; the D gene is possibly TRBD1 (5 bases). The V gene's germline CDR1 is LGHNA and CDR2 YSLEER. This CDR3 region has 16 residues. Trimming removed 0 bases at V and 7 bases at J, with 15 bases between. This CDR3 is CASSQDRRGVFEKLFF. In nucleotides, the CDR3 is TGCGCCAGCAGCCAAGATCGCCGGGGGGTCTTTGAAAAACTGTTTTTT.

Only one count was recorded for this clone. The V call is TRBV5-6, the J call TRBJ1-1; 8 nucleotides align to TRBD1. The CDR3 is 15 residues long. CDR1 SGHDT and CDR2 YYEEEE come from the germline V gene. J lost 3 bases, V lost 5 bases, and 9 bases had no gene match. The CDR3 sequence: CASSGRQGTYTEAFF. The CDR3 region has the DNA TGTGCCAGCAGTGGACGACAGGGGACGTACACTGAAGCTTTCTTT.

The chain is built from TRBV2 and TRBJ1-2; possible D gene TRBD1, 6 bases. V was trimmed by 4 bases and J by 3 bases, leaving 9 bases between them. This CDR3 spans 13 amino acids. CDR1 is SNHLY, CDR2 FYNNEI, per germline. The CDR3 DNA sequence: TGTGCCAGCAGTGTGACAGGTCACTATGGCTACACCTTC. Its translation: CASSVTGHYGYTF.

The chain is built from TRBV6-5 and TRBJ1-2, with a tentative D call TRBD1 (6 bases). The CDR3 is made up of 15 amino acids. Trimming took off 0 bases at V and 7 bases at J, with 15 bases between the two ends. Germline lookup yields CDR1 MNHEY and CDR2 SVGAGI. CDR3 in DNA: TGTGCCAGCAGTTACTCTAGGGGGGGGCTGGTTGGCTACACCTTC. It encodes CASSYSRGGLVGYTF.

This CDR3 reads CASSLIPFATNEKLFF. In DNA form, the CDR3 reads TGTGCCAGCAGTTTAATTCCCTTTGCAACTAATGAAAAACTGTTTTTT. The chain combines TRBV28 with TRBJ1-4; unclear D gene. Between the trimmed V and J ends, which lost 2 bases and 0 bases, there was a span of 10 bases. The germline gives CDR1 MDHEN, CDR2 SYDVKM. The CDR3 length is 16 residues.

The chain uses TRBV7-2 and TRBJ2-2; a possible D gene is TRBD2 (5 bases). CDR1 and CDR2 (germline): SGHTA, FQGNSA. The CDR3 is 16 residues long. V lost 5 bases and J 3 bases, leaving 16 bases between the germline ends. CDR3 sequence: CASSPPGLRDTGELFF. Written as DNA, the CDR3 is TGTGCCAGCAGCCCACCGGGCCTGAGGGACACCGGGGAGCTGTTTTTT.

This sequence joins TRBV9 and TRBJ1-1; TRBD1 aligns across 9 bases. Germline assignment: CDR1 SGDLS and CDR2 YYNGEE. The length of the CDR3 is 14 residues. V dropped 4 bases and J dropped 4; count of bases not matched to a gene: 5. DNA of the CDR3: TGTGCCAGCAGCCCCGGACAGGGGCGCACTGAAGCTTTCTTT. This sequence encodes CASSPGQGRTEAFF.

The CDR3 sequence is CAISDSGTATYEQYF. The CDR3 DNA reads as TGTGCCATCAGTGATTCGGGTACGGCGACCTACGAGCAGTACTTC. V is TRBV10-3 and J is TRBJ2-7; the D is unclear. CDR1 ENHRY and CDR2 SYGVKD come from the germline V gene. The CDR3 loop spans 15 amino acids. The V end lost 3 bases, the J end lost 2 bases, and 14 bases lay between the germline ends.

This clone was counted a single time. The V call is TRBV13, the J call TRBJ2-3, with D possibly matching TRBD2 (5 bases). This CDR3 region has 20 residues. From germline, CDR1 is PRHDT and CDR2 FYEKMQ (reference sequence). Trimming shortened V by 0 bases and J by 2 bases, and 24 bases separated the two germline ends. The CDR3: CASSLGAGGWLAEITDTQYF. The CDR3 DNA sequence: TGTGCCAGCAGCTTAGGCGCGGGCGGCTGGCTAGCCGAGATCACAGATACGCAGTATTTT.